The next 30 T cell receptor beta chains were all read from a single sample in a study of OX40 agonist ivuxolimab in advanced cancers. Sequenced by immunoSEQ multiplex PCR; TCRdb stores in-frame clones only, minus some. The sample contains about 79,000 clones, about 86% of which appear only once. This specimen was CD4+ or CD8+ T cells sorted from blood, taken in a trial of the OX40 agonist ivuxolimab. The receptors here all came from an adult with an advanced solid tumor such as melanoma, head and neck, liver or kidney cancer.

The genes are TRBV7-9 and TRBJ1-1; no clear D. The CDR3 runs 14 residues. The germline V gene encodes CDR1 SEHNR and CDR2 FQNEAQ (reference sequence). V lost 6 bases, J lost 0 bases, and 11 bases lay in between. The CDR3, as DNA: TGTGCCAGCAGTCTGTCTAACCTGAACACTGAAGCTTTCTTT. Its protein is CASSLSNLNTEAFF.

The chain uses TRBV25-1 and TRBJ2-1; the match to TRBD2 covers 8 bases. This CDR3 has 14 residues. V lost 4 bases to trimming and J lost 8 bases; unmatched junction nucleotides: 7. The germline CDR1 and CDR2 sequences are MGHDK and SYGVNS. The CDR3 region is CASSAIGGGHEQFF. CDR3 bases: TGTGCCAGCAGTGCCATCGGGGGGGGCCATGAGCAGTTCTTC. Full variable domain (missing parts from reference TRBV25-1 and TRBJ2-1): EADIYQTPRYLVIGTGKKITLECSQTMGHDKMYWYQQDPGMELHLIHYSYGVNSTEKGDLSSESTVSRIRTEHFPLTLESARPSHTSQYLCASSAIGGGHEQFFGPGTRLTVL.

The rearrangement links TRBV5-1 to TRBJ1-1; D is perhaps TRBD1 (6 bases). Germline V gene lookup returns CDR1 SGHRS and CDR2 YFSETQ. The V end lost 0 bases, the J end lost 0 bases, and 12 bases lay between the germline ends. The CDR3 is made up of 16 amino acids. The chain's CDR3 is CASSLGRGVMNTEAFF. The DNA of the CDR3 is TGCGCCAGCAGCTTGGGGAGGGGGGTTATGAACACTGAAGCTTTCTTT.

CDR3 nucleotide sequence: TGTGCCAGCAGTGCTGGGACAGGGGGTCGGGAAAAACTGTTTTTT. Translated, it gives CASSAGTGGREKLFF. The chain is built from TRBV2 and TRBJ1-4; 11 nucleotides agree with TRBD1. There are 15 residues in the CDR3. With V trimmed by 4 bases and J by 8 bases, 6 bases remained unmatched. CDR1 is SNHLY, CDR2 FYNNEI, per germline. The whole variable domain, remainder taken from reference TRBV2 and TRBJ1-4, is EPEVTQTPSHQVTQMGQEVILRCVPISNHLYFYWYRQILGQKVEFLVSFYNNEISEKSEIFDDQFSVERPDGSNFTLKIRSTKLEDSAMYFCASSAGTGGREKLFFGSGTQLSVL.

V is TRBV19 and J is TRBJ2-6, with D maybe TRBD1 (6 bases). Per the germline V gene, CDR1 is LNHDA and CDR2 is SQIVND (reference sequence). CDR3 size: 18 residues. Trimming pared 6 bases from V and 0 bases from J, leaving 18 bases between. CDR3: CASSKNQRQVSGANVLTF. Written as DNA, the CDR3 is TGTGCCAGTAGCAAGAACCAAAGACAGGTCTCTGGGGCCAACGTCCTGACTTTC.

V usage is TRBV19 and J usage is TRBJ2-6; D uncertain. The CDR3 is made up of 13 amino acids. V shed 5 bases and J shed 4 bases, with 6 bases lying between them. The germline V gene has CDR1 LNHDA and CDR2 SQIVND (reference sequence). The CDR3 region is CASSLTGANVLTF. For the CDR3, the DNA is TGTGCCAGTAGTTTGACAGGGGCCAACGTCCTGACTTTC.

The rearrangement links TRBV10-1 to TRBJ1-1; weak D call: TRBD1 (5 bases). Germline lookup yields CDR1 WNHNN and CDR2 SYGVQD (reference sequence). The length of the CDR3 is 14 residues. Trimming took 0 bases from V and 3 from J, leaving 8 bases between them. The CDR3 protein is CASSESGTHTEAFF. In nucleotides, the CDR3 is TGCGCCAGCAGTGAGTCAGGGACCCACACTGAAGCTTTCTTT.

The CDR3 DNA follows: TGTGCCAGCAGTGGGGCCTCACAGAACCAAGAGACCCAGTACTTC. Amino acids: CASSGASQNQETQYF. The V gene is TRBV6-1, the J gene TRBJ2-5; D not resolved. CDR1 and CDR2 from the germline V gene are MNHNS and SASEGT. Deletions cut 4 bases from V and 0 bases from J, with 12 bases between. CDR3 length: 15 amino acids.

This sequence joins TRBV7-2 and TRBJ2-3; 10 bases match TRBD1. Germline CDR1 and CDR2: SGHTA and FQGNSA. The CDR3 runs 16 residues. V trimming: 2 bases; J trimming: 5 bases; junction bases outside the gene matches: 7. As DNA, the CDR3 is TGTGCCAGCAGCTTAATTTCGGGACAGGGGAGAGATACGCAGTATTTT. Amino acid sequence: CASSLISGQGRDTQYF.

Only one count was recorded for this clone. The CDR3 coding sequence is TGTGCCAGCAGCTTCGGCGGGGAATACGAGCAGTACTTC. This codes for CASSFGGEYEQYF. The genes are TRBV7-9 and TRBJ2-7; TRBD2 might be the D (6 bases). The CDR3 extends over 13 amino acids. The V end lost 3 bases, the J end lost 4 bases, and 10 bases lay between the germline ends. Germline V gene sequence: CDR1 SEHNR, CDR2 FQNEAQ (reference sequence).

The chain carries TRBV5-1 and TRBJ2-3, with D possibly TRBD2 on 5 matching bases. Trimming took 3 bases from V and 1 from J, leaving 12 bases between them. CDR1 and CDR2 from the germline V gene are SGHRS and YFSETQ. The CDR3 covers 15 residues. The CDR3 DNA follows: TGCGCCAGCAGCTCCACGGGGTGGGGCACAGATACGCAGTATTTT. Amino acids: CASSSTGWGTDTQYF.

The J gene is TRBJ2-5, the V gene TRBV19; the D gene could be TRBD1 or TRBD2 (5 bases each). The ends were cut back, 7 bases at V and 5 bases at J, with 17 bases in the middle. The CDR3 spans 14 residues. Germline CDR1 reads LNHDA; CDR2 reads SQIVND (reference sequence). CDR3 nucleotide sequence: TGTGCCAGTACCACAATATGGGGACGTGAGACCCAGTACTTC. It translates to CASTTIWGRETQYF.

The gene calls are TRBV2 and TRBJ2-4, with D perhaps matching TRBD1 (5 bases). V lost 1 base to trimming and J lost 0 bases, with 7 bases between them. The CDR3 contains 15 residues. Germline loops: CDR1 SNHLY, CDR2 FYNNEI. CDR3 DNA: TGTGCCAGCAGTGAAGGACAGCTAGCCAAAAACATTCAGTACTTC. It specifies CASSEGQLAKNIQYF.

The rearrangement uses TRBV6-5 and TRBJ1-2, with a weak D call TRBD1 (5 bases). The CDR3 is 13 amino acids. Looked up from germline, CDR1 is MNHEY and CDR2 is SVGAGI. Deletions cut 2 bases from V and 8 bases from J, with 12 bases between. The CDR3 loop is CASSYRGEGGYTF. The DNA for the CDR3 is TGTGCCAGCAGTTACCGGGGCGAAGGAGGCTACACCTTC.

The V gene is TRBV9, the J gene TRBJ1-3; no clear D. Germline CDR1 reads SGDLS; CDR2 reads YYNGEE. Trimming removed 0 bases at V and 0 bases at J, with 7 bases between. CDR3 length: 15 amino acids. The CDR3 spells CASSVDIHSGNTIYF. The DNA for the CDR3 is TGTGCCAGCAGCGTAGATATCCACTCTGGAAACACCATATATTTT.

This chain joins TRBV19 and TRBJ1-5; 7 nucleotides agree with TRBD1. The CDR3 loop spans 13 amino acids. Germline trimming cut 7 bases from V and 3 bases from J; bases unmatched to any gene: 3. Germline V CDR1 and CDR2: LNHDA, SQIVND (reference sequence). The CDR3 DNA reads TGTGCCAGTACGGACAGGTTCAATCAGCCCCAGCATTTT. This codes for CASTDRFNQPQHF.

This CDR3 is CASSEGGLSAEAFF. CDR3 coding DNA: TGTGCCAGCAGTGAAGGCGGGTTGTCGGCTGAAGCTTTCTTT. The chain employs TRBV6-1 and TRBJ1-1; D is unclear. This CDR3 region has 14 residues. Germline V lookup: CDR1 MNHNS, CDR2 SASEGT. Trimming shortened V by 1 base and J by 6 bases, and 12 bases separated the two germline ends.

The V and J genes are TRBV10-3 and TRBJ2-5; D perhaps matches TRBD2 (5 bases). The J call may be faulty, since TRBJ2-7 better matches the DNA end. Germline loops: CDR1 ENHRY, CDR2 SYGVKD. This CDR3 has 14 amino acids. For the CDR3, the DNA is TGTGCCATCAGTGAGTCGGGGAGTACCTACGAGCAGTACTTC. Protein sequence: CAISESGSTYEQYF.

The CDR3, as DNA: TGCGCCAGCAGCTTGGCCGGGGGGCGGGAGAATTCACCCCTCCACTTT. Amino acids: CASSLAGGRENSPLHF. The chain joins TRBV5-1 to TRBJ1-6; D perhaps matches TRBD1 (6 bases). Trimming removed 0 bases at V and 7 bases at J, with 14 bases between. The germline CDR1 and CDR2 sequences are SGHRS and YFSETQ. This CDR3 is 16 amino acids long.

The CDR3 coding sequence is TGTGCCAGCAGCGCGGGCGGATTTGCGGCAGCGGGGGGAAACACCATATATTTT. Translated: CASSAGGFAAAGGNTIYF. V usage is TRBV5-6 and J usage is TRBJ1-3; D not certain. CDR1 SGHDT and CDR2 YYEEEE come from the germline V gene. V dropped 4 bases and J dropped 4 bases, with 24 bases sitting between them. The CDR3 sequence is 18 residues long.

The chain has TRBV19 and TRBJ2-5; 10 bases align to TRBD1. This CDR3 spans 16 amino acids. From germline, CDR1 is LNHDA and CDR2 SQIVND (reference sequence). The ends lost 4 bases at V and 4 bases at J; junction bases unmatched: 9. CDR3 sequence (DNA): TGTGCCAGTAGTACCAGACAGGGGGCGGTGGGAGAGACCCAGTACTTC. Translated: CASSTRQGAVGETQYF.

This clone came up a few times. This chain connects TRBV9 to TRBJ1-3; D may be TRBD1 (6 bases). Germline CDR1 SGDLS, CDR2 YYNGEE. Trimming removed 0 bases from V and 0 bases from J, with 10 bases in between. The CDR3 is made up of 16 amino acids. The CDR3 DNA is TGTGCCAGCAGCGTAGATCAGGGGTACTCTGGAAACACCATATATTTT. This encodes CASSVDQGYSGNTIYF.

J is TRBJ1-2 and V is TRBV25-1; D unclear. Trimming pared 1 base from V and 8 bases from J, leaving 11 bases between. The CDR3 runs to 13 residues. Germline CDR1 reads MGHDK; CDR2 reads SYGVNS. The CDR3 DNA sequence: TGTGCCAGCAGTGAATCGGGGTTAGGGGGCTACACCTTC. Residues: CASSESGLGGYTF.

V is TRBV5-6 and J is TRBJ2-1; 12 bases match TRBD2. Germline values: CDR1 SGHDT, CDR2 YYEEEE. CDR3 length equals 13 residues. V was pared by 4 bases and J by 9 bases, with 2 bases of the junction left unmatched. The CDR3 sequence: CASSVGLAGEQFF. The CDR3 DNA is TGTGCCAGCAGCGTGGGACTAGCGGGTGAGCAGTTCTTC.

The chain joins TRBV6-1 to TRBJ2-5, with D unclear. The CDR3 has 16 residues. Per germline, CDR1 MNHNS and CDR2 SASEGT. The V and J ends lost 1 base and 1 base respectively, with 13 bases between them. The DNA of the CDR3 is TGTGCCAGCAGTGAAGTTGGGCCGTGGGTCCAAGAGACCCAGTACTTC. Translation gives CASSEVGPWVQETQYF.

CDR3 bases: TGCGCCAGCAGCTTGGACTCACAACGTACTGAAAAACTGTTTTTT. It encodes CASSLDSQRTEKLFF. The chain uses TRBV5-1 and TRBJ1-4; D gene unclear. Germline lookup yields CDR1 SGHRS and CDR2 YFSETQ. The CDR3 is 15 residues long. Trimming removed 0 bases at V and 7 bases at J, with 13 bases between.

The J gene is TRBJ2-2, the V gene TRBV12-5; TRBD1 might be the D (6 bases). Trimming took off 3 bases at V and 0 bases at J, with 8 bases between the two ends. The CDR3 is 15 residues long. Looked up from germline, CDR1 is LGHNT and CDR2 is FRNRAP. Here the CDR3 DNA reads TGTGCTAGTGGTTTCGGGACACCGAACACCGGGGAGCTGTTTTTT. This codes for CASGFGTPNTGELFF.

The chain has TRBV5-1 and TRBJ2-5; D call uncertain. The V end lost 6 bases, the J end lost 11 bases, and 23 bases lay between the germline ends. The CDR3 runs to 14 residues. Looked up from germline, CDR1 is SGHRS and CDR2 is YFSETQ. The CDR3 nucleotides read TGCGCCAGCACCACCGACCCACAATCGCCGGAGCAGTACTTC. As protein: CASTTDPQSPEQYF.

This chain joins TRBV10-1 and TRBJ2-7, with D uncertain. The CDR3 contains 14 residues. Germline CDR1 and CDR2: WNHNN and SYGVQD (reference sequence). V lost 3 bases to trimming and J lost 2 bases, with 11 bases between them. CDR3 amino acids: CASSDRRSPYEQYF. DNA of the CDR3: TGCGCCAGCAGTGATCGGAGAAGTCCCTACGAGCAGTACTTC.

This clone was counted once. The chain has TRBV5-1 and TRBJ2-1, with D tentatively TRBD1 (5 bases). Trimming took 8 bases from V and 4 from J, leaving 19 bases between them. The CDR3 totals 15 residues. Germline CDR1 is SGHRS and CDR2 is YFSETQ. Written as DNA, the CDR3 is TGCGCCAGTGAACCAGGGCAGGGATTTTACAATGAGCAGTTCTTC. Its translation is CASEPGQGFYNEQFF.